Listed below are T cell receptor beta chains from one sample, sequenced in a study of regulatory T cells in long-lasting Graves disease. TCRdb processed the multiplex PCR reads anew with MiXCR; each CDR3 protein has one entry. The table lists under 500,000 distinct CDR3 sequences, 16% of them singletons, with about 11% in the top ten. These data are also associated with another study on T cells in Graves' hyperthyroidism and ophthalmopathy.

Material: peripheral blood mononuclear cells (PBMCs), obtained at new diagnosis, from a patient treated with antithyroid drugs. Receptor source: a woman younger than 45 with Graves disease. The CDR3 runs from the conserved cysteine through the conserved F or W. A D gene is named only where the DNA matches it firmly. The listing skips clone size in some rows; elsewhere it reads once, few, many or a size class.

few,TRBJ1-5,TRBV19,.,CASSVAGAQPQHF,TGTGCCAGTAGTGTGGCAGGGGCTCAGCCCCAGCATTTT
few,TRBJ1-6,TRBV3-1,TRBD1,CASSVRDSSYNSPLHF,TGTGCCAGCAGCGTAAGGGACAGCTCCTATAATTCACCCCTCCACTTT
many,TRBJ2-3,TRBV3-1,.,CASSQLGTDTQYF,TGTGCCAGCAGCCAGCTGGGCACAGATACGCAGTATTTT
many,TRBJ2-1,TRBV28,.,CASSSSGQGRGEQFF,.
many,TRBJ2-7,TRBV28,.,CASSLFETPSYEQYF,TGTGCCAGCAGTTTATTCGAGACGCCTTCCTACGAGCAGTACTTC
many,TRBJ2-2,TRBV27,.,CASRTAGELFF,TGTGCCAGCAGGACAGCCGGGGAGCTGTTTTTT
.,TRBJ2-7,TRBV20-1,.,CSARVVNRDVSEQYF,TGCAGTGCTAGAGTCGTCAACAGGGACGTGAGCGAGCAGTACTTC
.,TRBJ2-1,TRBV4-1,TRBD2,CASTSSGAGGYNEQFF,TGCGCCAGCACTTCAAGTGGGGCGGGGGGATACAATGAGCAGTTCTTC
.,TRBJ2-1,TRBV7-3,.,CASSRRGPYNEQFF,TGTGCCAGCAGCCGGAGGGGGCCCTACAATGAGCAGTTCTTC
.,TRBJ2-1,TRBV6-5,.,CASSYPDFREQFF,TGTGCCAGCAGTTACCCCGATTTTCGGGAGCAGTTCTTC